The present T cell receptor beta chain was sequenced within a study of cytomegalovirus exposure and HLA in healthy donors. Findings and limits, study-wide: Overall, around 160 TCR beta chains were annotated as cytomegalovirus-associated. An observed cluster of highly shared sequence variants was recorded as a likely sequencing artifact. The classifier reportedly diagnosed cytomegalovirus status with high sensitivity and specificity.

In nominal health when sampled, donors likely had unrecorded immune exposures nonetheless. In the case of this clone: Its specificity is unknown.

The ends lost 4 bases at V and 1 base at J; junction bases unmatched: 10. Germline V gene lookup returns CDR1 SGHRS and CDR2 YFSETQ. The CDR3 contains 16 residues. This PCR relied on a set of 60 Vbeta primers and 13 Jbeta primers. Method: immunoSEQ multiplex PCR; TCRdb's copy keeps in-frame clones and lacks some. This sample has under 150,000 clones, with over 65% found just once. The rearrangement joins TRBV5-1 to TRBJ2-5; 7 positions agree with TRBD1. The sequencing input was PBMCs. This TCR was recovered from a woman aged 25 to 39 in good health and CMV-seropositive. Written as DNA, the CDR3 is TGCGCCAGCAGCGGGGAGTCAGGGGGTATCCAAGAGACCCAGTACTTC. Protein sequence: CASSGESGGIQETQYF.